These 8 T cell receptor beta chains were all obtained from the same sample, sequenced in a study of Tregs in tolerant kidney transplant recipients. Generated by immunoSEQ multiplex PCR, the TCRdb table keeps only in-frame clones and is missing some. The sample lists some 66,000 clones, roughly 92% occurring once. Sequencing was performed on CD8+ T cells from blood, taken before the transplant. The receptors shown here come from a human donor who received a combined kidney and bone marrow transplant.

The chain recombines TRBV7-9 with TRBJ2-7; tentatively, D is TRBD2 (5 bases). The CDR3 is 13 residues long. Germline lookup yields CDR1 SEHNR and CDR2 FQNEAQ (reference sequence). Trimming removed 8 bases from V and 4 bases from J, with 15 bases in between. DNA for the CDR3: TGTGCCAGCGGTTCTTTCGGGGATTACGAGCAGTACTTC. Amino acids: CASGSFGDYEQYF. The whole variable domain, remainder taken from reference TRBV7-9 and TRBJ2-7, is DTGVSQNPRHKITKRGQNVTFRCDPISEHNRLYWYRQTLGQGPEFLTYFQNEAQLEKSRLLSDRFSAERPKGSFSTLEIQRTEQGDSAMYLCASGSFGDYEQYFGPGTRLTVT.

The CDR3 sequence is CASSQRRRGKETQYF. CDR3 sequence (DNA): TGCGCCAGCAGCCAACGTCGCCGCGGGAAGGAGACCCAGTACTTC. The chain has TRBV4-3 and TRBJ2-5; D possibly corresponds to TRBD2 (6 bases). Germline-derived CDR1 and CDR2 are LGHNA and YSLEER. The CDR3 spans 15 residues. Trimming took off 2 bases at V and 5 bases at J, with 15 bases between the two ends.

The table lists this clone with a few counts. The chain combines TRBV19 with TRBJ2-2; possibly TRBD1 for D (5 bases). The CDR3 consists of 14 residues. V lost 1 base to trimming and J lost 5 bases, with 8 bases between them. Germline lookup yields CDR1 LNHDA and CDR2 SQIVND (reference sequence). The CDR3 region has the DNA TGTGCCAGTAGTATAGGGGGCGTAACCGGGGAGCTGTTTTTT. Translation: CASSIGGVTGELFF.

There are a few counts of this clone. The V gene is TRBV7-3, the J gene TRBJ1-4, with D possibly TRBD1 on 5 matching bases. V was shortened by 5 bases and J by 6 bases, with 19 bases between the two germline ends. The CDR3 length is 16 residues. Germline loops: CDR1 SGHTA, CDR2 FQGTGA. CDR3 sequence: CASSPRGRVGDEKLFF. CDR3 in DNA: TGTGCCAGCAGCCCAAGGGGCAGGGTCGGAGATGAAAAACTGTTTTTT.

Only one count was recorded for this clone. The same CDR3 is also encoded by other DNA sequences in this sample. This chain links TRBV28 with TRBJ1-6; D remains ambiguous. The V and J ends lost 8 bases and 7 bases respectively, with 12 bases between them. The CDR3 spans 13 residues. Germline V gives CDR1 MDHEN, CDR2 SYDVKM. The CDR3 sequence: CASAAAANSPLHF. The CDR3, as DNA: TGTGCCAGCGCCGCGGCAGCAAATTCACCCCTCCACTTT.

The chain links TRBV4-3 to TRBJ2-7, with a possible D match to TRBD1 (5 bases). This CDR3 is 13 amino acids long. Per germline, CDR1 LGHNA and CDR2 YSLEER. V lost 0 bases and J lost 7, with 10 bases in between. The CDR3 nucleotides read TGCGCCAGCAGCCAAGACAGGGCTGGGGAGCAGTACTTC. It translates to CASSQDRAGEQYF.

CDR3 in DNA: TGTGCCAGCAGCGTAGATGGGACAGGAAGCACAGATACGCAGTATTTT. It is translated as CASSVDGTGSTDTQYF. The chain links TRBV9 to TRBJ2-3, with 8 nucleotides matching TRBD1. Germline CDR1 reads SGDLS; CDR2 reads YYNGEE. This CDR3 region has 16 residues. Unmatched junction bases numbered 3, after V lost 0 bases and J lost 0 bases.

V and J are TRBV19 and TRBJ2-1, with a tentative D call TRBD2 (5 bases). V dropped 1 base and J dropped 9 bases, with 16 bases sitting between them. CDR1 and CDR2 from the germline V gene are LNHDA and SQIVND (reference sequence). The CDR3 runs 15 residues. The DNA for the CDR3 is TGTGCCAGTAGTATAGGGACTTCTTTTAGGATTGAGCAGTTCTTC. As protein: CASSIGTSFRIEQFF.